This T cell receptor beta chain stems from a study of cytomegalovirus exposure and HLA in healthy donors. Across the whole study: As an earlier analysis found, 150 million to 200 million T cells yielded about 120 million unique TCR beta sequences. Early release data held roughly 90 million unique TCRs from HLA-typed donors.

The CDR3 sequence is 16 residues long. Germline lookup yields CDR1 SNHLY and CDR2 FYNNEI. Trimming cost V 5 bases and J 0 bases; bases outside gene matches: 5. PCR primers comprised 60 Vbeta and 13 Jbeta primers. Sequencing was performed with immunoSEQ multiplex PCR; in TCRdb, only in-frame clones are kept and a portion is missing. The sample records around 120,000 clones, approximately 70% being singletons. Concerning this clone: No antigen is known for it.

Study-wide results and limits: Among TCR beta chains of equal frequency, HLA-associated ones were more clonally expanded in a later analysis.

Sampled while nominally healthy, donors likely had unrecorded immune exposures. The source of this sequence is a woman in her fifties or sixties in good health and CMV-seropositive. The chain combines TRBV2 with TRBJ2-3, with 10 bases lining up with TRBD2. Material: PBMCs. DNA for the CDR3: TGTGCCAGCAGTCGCGGACTAGCGGTTAGCACAGATACGCAGTATTTT. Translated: CASSRGLAVSTDTQYF.